One and the same sample provided the 18 T cell receptor beta chains below, sequenced in a study of identical twins. TCRdb independently ran MiXCR on the 5' RACE reads; one entry per CDR3 protein. This sample has approximately 600,000 distinct CDR3 sequences; 7.1% occur once, and the top ten carry approximately 1.5%. Separately, the same data were catalogued under a study of yellow fever vaccine responses in identical twins.

Sequencing input: PBMCs. The receptor source for this set is a woman in her late teens or twenties in good health.

The chain has TRBV20-1 and TRBJ2-7; 7 positions match TRBD2. The J segment lost 4 bases and the V segment lost 3 bases, leaving 6 bases of the junction unmatched. Germline V CDR1 and CDR2: DFQATT, SNEGSKA (reference sequence). This CDR3 comprises 13 residues. The CDR3 loop reads CSARSGGGYEQYV. DNA of the CDR3: TGCAGTGCTAGGTCGGGGGGAGGATACGAGCAGTACGTC.

This clonotype has a count of ten or more. The chain carries TRBV5-1 and TRBJ2-6; tentatively, D is TRBD1 (6 bases). The CDR3 runs to 16 residues. Trimming removed 3 bases at V and 1 base at J, with 11 bases between. Germline V gene lookup returns CDR1 SGHRS and CDR2 YFSETQ. This CDR3 reads CASSSKTGSGANVLTF. DNA of the CDR3: TGCGCCAGCAGCTCCAAGACAGGATCTGGGGCCAACGTCCTGACTTTC.

Ten or more counts support this clonotype. The chain uses TRBV7-6 and TRBJ2-1; a possible D gene is TRBD2 (5 bases). This CDR3 spans 15 amino acids. Per germline, CDR1 SGHVS and CDR2 FNYEAQ. V dropped 5 bases and J dropped 0 bases, with 11 bases sitting between them. The chain's CDR3 is CASSPGESSYNEQFF. As DNA, the CDR3 is TGTGCCAGCAGCCCTGGGGAGAGCTCCTACAATGAGCAGTTCTTC.

This clonotype was seen only a few times. The chain employs TRBV20-1 and TRBJ1-5; 9 bases fit TRBD1. Germline values: CDR1 DFQATT, CDR2 SNEGSKA (reference sequence). This CDR3 region has 14 residues. V dropped 3 bases and J dropped 4; count of bases not matched to a gene: 4. CDR3 coding DNA: TGCAGTGCTAGGGGGACAGGGCCAAATCAGCCCCAGCATTTT. Protein: CSARGTGPNQPQHF.

This clonotype was counted ten times or more. The chain joins TRBV20-1 to TRBJ2-3, with 8 bases fitting TRBD1. The CDR3 covers 13 residues. CDR1 DFQATT and CDR2 SNEGSKA come from the germline V gene (reference sequence). V shed 6 bases and J 0 bases; nucleotides not matched to a gene: 2. CDR3 coding DNA: TGCAGTGCCGGGGACAGGAGCACAGATACGCAGTATTTT. This gives the protein CSAGDRSTDTQYF.

This clonotype appeared a few times. The chain has TRBV6-4 and TRBJ2-2; 9 nucleotides line up with TRBD2. There are 15 residues in the CDR3. Germline trimming cut 6 bases from V and 5 bases from J; bases unmatched to any gene: 7. Germline V gene data show CDR1 as MRHNA and CDR2 as SNTAGT. The chain's CDR3 is CASSRSGRGTGELFF. The DNA of the CDR3 is TGTGCCAGCAGCCGTAGCGGGAGAGGTACCGGGGAGCTGTTTTTT.

This clonotype was detected ten times or more. The genes are TRBV28 and TRBJ1-6; a possible D gene is TRBD1 (6 bases). Germline V CDR1 and CDR2: MDHEN, SYDVKM. Trimming took 7 bases from V and 1 from J, leaving 14 bases between them. The CDR3 loop spans 16 amino acids. The CDR3 sequence: CASTPRTDSYNSPLHF. In DNA form, the CDR3 reads TGTGCCAGCACCCCCCGGACAGATTCCTATAATTCACCCCTCCACTTT.

This clonotype was detected only once. The chain employs TRBV7-2 and TRBJ2-3; D is ambiguous. The germline V gene has CDR1 SGHTA and CDR2 FQGNSA. The CDR3 runs 13 residues. The V gene lost 6 bases and the J gene lost 4 bases, with 11 bases spanning the gap. This CDR3 reads CASRPRSPDTQYF. In DNA, the CDR3 is TGTGCCAGCAGGCCGCGTAGTCCAGATACGCAGTATTTT.

This clonotype was seen a handful of times. The CDR3 is CASSRDNPYEQYF. The CDR3 nucleotides read TGTGCCAGCAGCAGGGACAACCCCTACGAGCAGTACTTC. This sequence joins TRBV28 and TRBJ2-7; the D gene is possibly TRBD1 (6 bases). V was pared by 6 bases and J by 2 bases, with 11 bases between. The germline gives CDR1 MDHEN, CDR2 SYDVKM. The CDR3 has 13 residues.

Many counts were recorded for this clonotype. V and J are TRBV10-3 and TRBJ2-5; no firm D call. Germline CDR1 reads ENHRY; CDR2 reads SYGVKD. The length of the CDR3 is 13 residues. V gave up 3 bases and J gave up 1 base, with 6 bases separating them. The CDR3 is CAISDWGQETQYF. The CDR3 DNA reads as TGTGCCATCAGTGATTGGGGCCAAGAGACCCAGTACTTC.

This clonotype has more than one count but fewer than ten. The chain has TRBV11-1 and TRBJ2-1; TRBD2 matches at 15 bases. V lost 5 bases and J lost 1; bases outside the gene matches: 9. The CDR3 is 19 amino acids. Germline CDR1 reads SGHAT; CDR2 reads FQDESV (reference sequence). CDR3 protein: CASSLGTSGRRGSYNEQFF. CDR3 nucleotides: TGTGCCAGCAGCCTCGGGACTAGCGGGAGGAGGGGTTCCTACAATGAGCAGTTCTTC.

In its sample, this clonotype was seen a few times. This sequence joins TRBV28 and TRBJ2-1; 8 bases align to TRBD2. The CDR3 totals 14 residues. The ends lost 8 bases at V and 2 bases at J; junction bases unmatched: 5. The germline V gene encodes CDR1 MDHEN and CDR2 SYDVKM. The CDR3 bases are TGTGCCAGCCTAACTAGCGGACCCTACAATGAGCAGTTCTTC. Translation gives CASLTSGPYNEQFF.

The genes are TRBV7-8 and TRBJ2-5; 8 bases fit TRBD1. The V gene's germline CDR1 is SGHVS and CDR2 FQNEAQ. V lost 4 bases, J lost 9 bases, and 4 bases stayed unmatched. The CDR3 covers 12 residues. The CDR3 nucleotides read TGTGCCAGCAGCTCTATACAGGGGGCCCAGTACTTC. As protein: CASSSIQGAQYF.

This clonotype was counted many times. The chain has TRBV11-2 and TRBJ2-1; D gene unclear. Germline assignment: CDR1 SGHAT and CDR2 FQNNGV. Trimming shortened V by 5 bases and J by 1 base, and 9 bases separated the two germline ends. CDR3 size: 14 residues. In DNA, the CDR3 is TGTGCCAGCAGCCCGCCGTGGTCCTACAATGAGCAGTTCTTC. It translates to CASSPPWSYNEQFF.

This clonotype has a handful of counts. This chain uses TRBV5-1 with TRBJ2-5, with 7 bases lining up with TRBD2. The CDR3 runs 17 residues. The germline V gene has CDR1 SGHRS and CDR2 YFSETQ. V dropped 0 bases and J dropped 2; count of bases not matched to a gene: 10. CDR3 DNA: TGCGCCAGCAGCTTGGCCGGGGCGGGAGCATTTCAAGAGACCCAGTACTTC. Translated, it gives CASSLAGAGAFQETQYF.

The chain uses TRBV5-1 and TRBJ2-3; D is unclear. V lost 0 bases and J lost 0, with 11 bases in between. Germline V lookup: CDR1 SGHRS, CDR2 YFSETQ. The CDR3 sequence is 16 residues long. CDR3 protein: CASSLGFELSTDTQYF. For the CDR3, the DNA is TGCGCCAGCAGCTTGGGTTTCGAACTTAGCACAGATACGCAGTATTTT.

This clonotype was counted between two and nine times. The chain employs TRBV3-1 and TRBJ2-1; 10 bases are shared with TRBD2. The V gene's germline CDR1 is LGHDT and CDR2 YNNKEL (reference sequence). Unmatched junction bases numbered 0, after V lost 1 base and J lost 9 bases. The CDR3 totals 13 residues. CDR3 DNA: TGTGCCAGCAGCCAAGGGACTAGCGGTGAGCAGTTCTTC. Translated: CASSQGTSGEQFF.

This clonotype appeared a few times. This chain joins TRBV20-1 and TRBJ2-7, with 9 bases identical to TRBD2. The CDR3 is 13 amino acids. Germline CDR1 is DFQATT and CDR2 is SNEGSKA (reference sequence). After removal of 7 bases from V and 3 bases from J, the junction contained 7 bases not matched to a gene. For the CDR3, the DNA is TGCAGTGTTGATTTAGCGGGGGACTACGAGCAGTACGTC. Its translation is CSVDLAGDYEQYV.